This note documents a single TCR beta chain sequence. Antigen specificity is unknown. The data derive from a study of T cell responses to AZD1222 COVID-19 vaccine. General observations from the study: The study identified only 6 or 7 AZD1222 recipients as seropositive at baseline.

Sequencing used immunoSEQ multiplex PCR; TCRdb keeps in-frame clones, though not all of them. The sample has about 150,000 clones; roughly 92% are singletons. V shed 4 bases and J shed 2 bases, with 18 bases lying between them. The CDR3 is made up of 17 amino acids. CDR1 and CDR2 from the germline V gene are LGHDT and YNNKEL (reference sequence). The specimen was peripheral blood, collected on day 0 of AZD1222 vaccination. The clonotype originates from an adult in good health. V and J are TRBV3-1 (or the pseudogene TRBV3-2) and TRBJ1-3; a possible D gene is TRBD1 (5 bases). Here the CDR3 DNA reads TGTGCCAGCAGCCCGCGGCTCCCGTGGGGGGCTGGAAACACCATATATTTT. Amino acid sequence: CASSPRLPWGAGNTIYF.